This T cell receptor beta chain is drawn from a study of cytomegalovirus exposure and HLA in healthy donors. Regarding the study as a whole: There were reportedly fewer N-insertions in an Asian-associated ancestry cluster than the approximately 670-donor mean, in a later analysis.

On this clone: The antigen remains undetermined.

Both 60 Vbeta primers and 13 Jbeta primers went into the PCR. Sequencing was performed with immunoSEQ multiplex PCR; in TCRdb, only in-frame clones are kept and a portion is missing. Among about 97,000 clones listed, around 85% were seen once. The germline gives CDR1 SGHNT, CDR2 YYREEE (reference sequence). J lost 10 bases, V lost 2 bases, and 6 bases had no gene match. The CDR3 totals 15 residues. Sequencing was carried out using PBMCs. This sequence originates from a man aged 35-49 years in good health and CMV-seropositive. This chain connects TRBV5-4 to TRBJ1-6; 10 nucleotides align to TRBD1. CDR3 sequence: CASSFRQGAPSPLHF. CDR3 nucleotide sequence: TGTGCCAGCAGCTTCAGACAGGGGGCTCCCTCACCCCTCCACTTT.